This passage covers 28 T cell receptor beta chains from one sample sequenced in a study of cytomegalovirus exposure and HLA in healthy donors. The assay was immunoSEQ multiplex PCR, and TCRdb's table has in-frame clones only and misses some. This sample has over 150,000 clones; about 86% occur once, and the top ten carry 2% to 2.5%. Sequencing was done on a sample of PBMCs. The source of these receptors is a human donor in good health.

The V gene is TRBV7-2, the J gene TRBJ2-1; 7 positions match TRBD2. Germline CDR1 SGHTA, CDR2 FQGNSA. The CDR3 is made up of 15 amino acids. The V and J ends lost 8 bases and 6 bases, in that order; junction bases with no gene match: 13. The CDR3 bases are TGTGCCAGCTCAAGGGCGGGAGATTCCCGCAATGAGCAGTTCTTC. It encodes CASSRAGDSRNEQFF.

The rearrangement links TRBV30 to TRBJ1-1; 7 nucleotides agree with TRBD1. V lost 2 bases to trimming and J lost 2 bases; unmatched junction nucleotides: 5. This CDR3 is built from 14 residues. The germline V gene encodes CDR1 GTSNPN and CDR2 SVGIG (reference sequence). DNA of the CDR3: TGTGCCTGGAGTACGGACAGGCGAAACACTGAAGCTTTCTTT. Translation gives CAWSTDRRNTEAFF.

V and J are TRBV6-4 and TRBJ2-2; tentatively, D is TRBD2 (6 bases). Trimming removed 5 bases from V and 3 bases from J, with 13 bases in between. CDR1 and CDR2 (germline): MRHNA, SNTAGT. This CDR3 comprises 15 residues. For the CDR3, the DNA is TGTGCCAGCAGTCTTAGCCGGAGGGACACCGGGGAGCTGTTTTTT. Its protein is CASSLSRRDTGELFF.

The gene calls are TRBV7-9 and TRBJ2-2; no clear D gene. The germline CDR1 and CDR2 sequences are SEHNR and FQNEAQ (reference sequence). The CDR3 is 12 residues long. V gave up 6 bases and J gave up 9 bases, with 11 bases separating them. The CDR3: CASRSLSRELFF. DNA of the CDR3: TGTGCCAGCAGATCGCTATCCCGGGAGCTGTTTTTT.

The chain has TRBV4-3 and TRBJ2-1; 8 nucleotides agree with TRBD1. The V gene's germline CDR1 is LGHNA and CDR2 YSLEER. The CDR3 has 16 residues. J lost 0 bases, V lost 1 base, and 2 bases had no gene match. CDR3 sequence reads: CASSQGQGRSYNEQFF. DNA of the CDR3: TGCGCCAGCAGCCAAGGACAGGGGCGCTCCTACAATGAGCAGTTCTTC.

The gene calls are TRBV5-1 and TRBJ2-7; 10 bases fit TRBD2. The J segment lost 2 bases and the V segment lost 0 bases, leaving 2 bases of the junction unmatched. CDR1 SGHRS and CDR2 YFSETQ come from the germline V gene. This CDR3 region has 15 residues. CDR3 sequence: CASSLGTSGAYEQYF. CDR3 coding DNA: TGCGCCAGCAGCTTGGGGACTAGCGGAGCCTACGAGCAGTACTTC.

The chain combines TRBV19 with TRBJ1-1; D possibly corresponds to TRBD1 (6 bases). V shed 3 bases and J shed 4 bases, with 9 bases lying between them. The V gene's germline CDR1 is LNHDA and CDR2 SQIVND (reference sequence). The CDR3 extends over 13 amino acids. The CDR3 sequence: CASSIVGGTEAFF. Written as DNA, the CDR3 is TGTGCCAGTAGTATCGTAGGGGGCACTGAAGCTTTCTTT. Based on the CDR3 plus reference TRBV19 and TRBJ1-1, the full variable domain is DGGITQSPKYLFRKEGQNVTLSCEQNLNHDAMYWYRQDPGQGLRLIYYSQIVNDFQKGDIAEGYSVSREKKESFPLTVTSAQKNPTAFYLCASSIVGGTEAFFGQGTRLTVV.

The chain joins TRBV7-2 to TRBJ2-1, with D possibly matching TRBD1 (5 bases). Germline-derived CDR1 and CDR2 are SGHTA and FQGNSA. The CDR3 loop spans 15 amino acids. Trimming removed 3 bases at V and 4 bases at J, with 13 bases between. CDR3 nucleotides: TGTGCCAGCAGCTTTTCCAGGGAAGCATACAATGAGCAGTTCTTC. It translates to CASSFSREAYNEQFF.

The chain recombines TRBV7-3 with TRBJ2-4, with D perhaps TRBD2 (6 bases). CDR1 and CDR2 (germline): SGHTA, FQGTGA. Trimming removed 2 bases from V and 4 bases from J, with 9 bases in between. There are 14 residues in the CDR3. In DNA form, the CDR3 reads TGTGCCAGCAGCTTAGGCGGGGCAAAAAACATTCAGTACTTC. As protein: CASSLGGAKNIQYF.

V is TRBV4-3 and J is TRBJ1-1; D uncertain. The CDR3 has 15 residues. CDR1 and CDR2 (germline): LGHNA, YSLEER. The V end lost 4 bases, the J end lost 3 bases, and 15 bases lay between the germline ends. The CDR3 reads CASSPLLYGDTEAFF. CDR3 DNA: TGCGCCAGCAGCCCTCTTCTCTACGGGGACACTGAAGCTTTCTTT.

To note about this clone: Within the sample, other DNA sequences also encode this same CDR3. The chain couples TRBV9 to TRBJ1-2, with 8 bases fitting TRBD1. Per germline, CDR1 SGDLS and CDR2 YYNGEE. The CDR3 runs to 14 residues. The V and J ends lost 0 bases and 2 bases, in that order; junction bases with no gene match: 0. CDR3 sequence (DNA): TGTGCCAGCAGCGTAGGACAGGGGAACTATGGCTACACCTTC. It yields the protein CASSVGQGNYGYTF.

V usage is TRBV5-1 and J usage is TRBJ2-2; 9 nucleotides match TRBD1. Germline lookup yields CDR1 SGHRS and CDR2 YFSETQ. V trimming: 5 bases; J trimming: 4 bases; junction bases outside the gene matches: 3. This CDR3 has 14 amino acids. CDR3 coding DNA: TGCGCCAGCAGACAGGGGGCAAGCACCGGGGAGCTGTTTTTT. This encodes CASRQGASTGELFF.

The chain employs TRBV11-2 and TRBJ2-3; D ambiguous. Deletions cut 5 bases from V and 3 bases from J, with 12 bases between. This CDR3 region has 14 residues. Germline values: CDR1 SGHAT, CDR2 FQNNGV. The CDR3 DNA is TGTGCCAGCAGCCCCCGATTCGCGACAGATACGCAGTATTTT. Protein: CASSPRFATDTQYF.

The V and J genes are TRBV4-1 and TRBJ2-1; TRBD1 is a possible D gene (6 bases). Trimming left V 0 bases short and J 10 bases short, with 19 bases between. The germline gives CDR1 MGHRA, CDR2 YSYEKL. This CDR3 has 16 amino acids. DNA of the CDR3: TGCGCCAGCAGCCAAGATTTTGCTGGGGGCAAGCGAGAGCAGTTCTTC. Protein product: CASSQDFAGGKREQFF.

The chain couples TRBV4-3 to TRBJ1-2; D not certain. CDR1 LGHNA and CDR2 YSLEER come from the germline V gene. V lost 0 bases and J 4 bases, leaving 12 bases between the germline ends. CDR3 length equals 15 residues. The CDR3 here is CASSQEANSLYGYTF. CDR3 in DNA: TGCGCCAGCAGCCAAGAAGCGAATTCCCTCTATGGCTACACCTTC.

The gene calls are TRBV14 and TRBJ1-3, with TRBD1 matching over 8 bases. The V gene end was trimmed by 5 bases and the J gene end by 2 bases; junction bases not matched to a gene: 8. Germline lookup yields CDR1 SGHDN and CDR2 FVKESK. The CDR3 consists of 16 residues. The CDR3 region has the DNA TGTGCCAGCAGCTCCCGACAGGGGACACCTGGAAACACCATATATTTT. This sequence encodes CASSSRQGTPGNTIYF.

This chain connects TRBV29-1 to TRBJ1-1; 8 bases align to TRBD1. Germline V CDR1 and CDR2: SQVTM, ANQGSEA. CDR3 length: 16 residues. J gave up 5 bases and V 6 bases, and 17 bases lay outside the gene matches. CDR3 coding DNA: TGCAGCGTCCAATATCAGGGGGCGCGTGGGGAGACTGAAGCTTTCTTT. Its protein product is CSVQYQGARGETEAFF.

The chain carries TRBV4-1 and TRBJ1-5, with TRBD1 matching over 8 bases. The CDR3 loop spans 16 amino acids. Unmatched junction bases numbered 9, after V lost 1 base and J lost 7 bases. Germline-derived CDR1 and CDR2 are MGHRA and YSYEKL. The CDR3 DNA sequence: TGCGCCAGCAGCCAAGTTTCTCAGGGGGCTAAGCAGCCCCAGCATTTT. Protein: CASSQVSQGAKQPQHF.

This rearrangement joins TRBV2 to TRBJ2-3; D is perhaps TRBD1 (7 bases). The CDR3 sequence is 14 residues long. Germline CDR1 and CDR2: SNHLY and FYNNEI. V was pared by 4 bases and J by 1 base, with 9 bases between. CDR3 DNA: TGTGCCAGCAGTGTCAGGGGGGGCACAGATACGCAGTATTTT. Translation gives CASSVRGGTDTQYF.

The chain carries TRBV5-1 and TRBJ2-7, with TRBD1 matching over 10 bases. J was trimmed by 3 bases and V by 1 base; bases with no gene match: 7. CDR3 length equals 16 residues. In germline, CDR1 is SGHRS, CDR2 YFSETQ. The CDR3 DNA follows: TGCGCCAGCAGCTTGATGCGACAGGGGGCGGACTACGAGCAGTACTTC. Amino acids: CASSLMRQGADYEQYF. Filled out from reference TRBV5-1 and TRBJ2-7, the complete variable domain reads KAGVTQTPRYLIKTRGQQVTLSCSPISGHRSVSWYQQTPGQGLQFLFEYFSETQRNKGNFPGRFSGRQFSNSRSEMNVSTLELGDSALYLCASSLMRQGADYEQYFGPGTRLTVT.

The chain carries TRBV14 and TRBJ1-1; TRBD1 agrees at 8 bases. Germline CDR1 reads SGHDN; CDR2 reads FVKESK. V lost 5 bases and J lost 5; bases outside the gene matches: 7. The CDR3 is 14 amino acids. CDR3 coding DNA: TGTGCCAGCAGCAGTCAGGGGGCGGATACTGAAGCTTTCTTT. It yields the protein CASSSQGADTEAFF.

V gene TRBV19 combines with J gene TRBJ2-2; no reliable D call. V lost 7 bases and J 5 bases, leaving 14 bases between the germline ends. The length of the CDR3 is 14 residues. CDR1 LNHDA and CDR2 SQIVND come from the germline V gene (reference sequence). The CDR3: CASNNPGFTGELFF. The CDR3 coding sequence is TGTGCCAGTAACAACCCAGGCTTTACCGGGGAGCTGTTTTTT.

The V gene is TRBV5-1, the J gene TRBJ2-2, with D hard to call. The CDR3 runs 16 residues. Looked up from germline, CDR1 is SGHRS and CDR2 is YFSETQ. V lost 4 bases, J lost 3 bases, and 16 bases lay in between. This CDR3 is CASSPGWLSDTGELFF. CDR3 nucleotides: TGCGCCAGCAGCCCGGGTTGGCTAAGTGACACCGGGGAGCTGTTTTTT. The whole variable domain, remainder taken from reference TRBV5-1 and TRBJ2-2, is KAGVTQTPRYLIKTRGQQVTLSCSPISGHRSVSWYQQTPGQGLQFLFEYFSETQRNKGNFPGRFSGRQFSNSRSEMNVSTLELGDSALYLCASSPGWLSDTGELFFGEGSRLTVL.

The chain employs TRBV5-1 and TRBJ2-1, with 14 bases aligning to TRBD2. CDR1 SGHRS and CDR2 YFSETQ come from the germline V gene. The V segment lost 4 bases and the J segment 6 bases; nucleotides outside the gene matches: 9. The CDR3 consists of 17 residues. The CDR3: CASSPGLAGGFFNEQFF. DNA for the CDR3: TGCGCCAGCAGCCCCGGACTAGCGGGGGGTTTCTTCAATGAGCAGTTCTTC.

This chain connects TRBV1 to TRBJ1-4. TRBV1 has pseudogene status. The CDR3 loop spans 15 amino acids. Here the CDR3 DNA reads TGCACCAGCGGAGCGACTCGCGGCCCTAATGAAAAACTGTTTTTT. This gives the protein CTSGATRGPNEKLFF.

The chain combines TRBV5-4 with TRBJ2-2; a weak D match, TRBD1 (5 bases). The CDR3 is 15 amino acids. The germline V and J ends were trimmed by 6 bases and 1 base, with 13 bases remaining between them. Germline loops: CDR1 SGHNT, CDR2 YYREEE (reference sequence). CDR3 amino acids: CASNSGLKNTGELFF. CDR3 DNA: TGTGCCAGCAACTCAGGGCTCAAGAACACCGGGGAGCTGTTTTTT.

This chain connects TRBV2 to TRBJ2-5; 7 nucleotides line up with TRBD2. The germline gives CDR1 SNHLY, CDR2 FYNNEI. The trim removed 4 bases at V and 5 bases at J, leaving 4 bases unmatched. This CDR3 is 13 amino acids long. This CDR3 is CASSGGSLETQYF. CDR3 in DNA: TGTGCCAGCAGTGGCGGGAGTCTGGAGACCCAGTACTTC.

The chain recombines TRBV9 with TRBJ2-3; D is uncertain. The germline V and J ends were trimmed by 4 bases and 2 bases, with 2 bases remaining between them. Germline V gene lookup returns CDR1 SGDLS and CDR2 YYNGEE. The CDR3 consists of 11 residues. The CDR3 region is CASSYTDTQYF. CDR3 sequence (DNA): TGTGCCAGCAGCTACACAGATACGCAGTATTTT.